The present T cell receptor (beta chain) was sequenced within a study of tumor and adjacent non-tumor tissue in lung cancer. Study results and limitations: Tumor repertoires had a smaller top 100 clone share than normal lung. TCR diversity was significantly greater in tumor than normal lung tissue. Tumor TCR diversity, when higher, was linked to shorter survival.

The germline CDR1 and CDR2 sequences are LGHNA and YSLEER. The CDR3 extends over 17 amino acids. RNA was extracted from bulk tissue without any cell sorting. Details on this clonotype: Antigen specificity is unknown. One end of the junction is discordant with germline, which a read error may explain.

TCRbeta libraries were built with three rounds of nested PCR, modified from ARM-PCR. TCRdb redid the calling of the multiplex PCR reads with MiXCR, one entry per CDR3 protein. The table has about 200,000 distinct CDR3 sequences, 71% seen once. The receptor was derived from a man aged 55 to 70 with non-small cell lung cancer. The gene calls are TRBV4-3 and TRBJ1-1, with D uncertain. Sequencing used lung tumor tissue. The CDR3 coding sequence is TGCGCCAGCAGCCAAAACGTTCCGGGCAGTTCCGGTACTGAAGCTCTCTTT. It is translated as CASSQNVPGSSGTEALF.